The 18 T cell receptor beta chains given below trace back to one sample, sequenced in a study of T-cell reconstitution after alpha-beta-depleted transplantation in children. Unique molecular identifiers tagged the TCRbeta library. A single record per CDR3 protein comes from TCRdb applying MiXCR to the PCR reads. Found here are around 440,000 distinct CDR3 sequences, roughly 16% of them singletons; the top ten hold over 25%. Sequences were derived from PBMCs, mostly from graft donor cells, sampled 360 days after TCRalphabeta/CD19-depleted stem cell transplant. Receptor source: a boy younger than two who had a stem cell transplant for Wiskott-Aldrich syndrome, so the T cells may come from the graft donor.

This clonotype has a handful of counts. The CDR3 bases are TGTGCTGTTAGCAGCAAAGTGGAACTAGGGGGCAAAAACATTCAGTATTTC. It specifies CAVSSKVELGGKNIQYF. This chain connects TRBV21-1 to TRBJ2-4; the table's D call, TRBD2, was not checked against the DNA. TRBV21-1 is tagged as a pseudogene. The CDR3 runs to 17 residues.

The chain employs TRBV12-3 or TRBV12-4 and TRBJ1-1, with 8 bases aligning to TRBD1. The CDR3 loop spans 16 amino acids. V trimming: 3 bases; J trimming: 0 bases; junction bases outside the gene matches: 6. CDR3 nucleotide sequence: TGTGCCAGCAGTTTTTTCCCGACAGGGGTGAACACTGAAGCTTTCTTT. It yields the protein CASSFFPTGVNTEAFF.

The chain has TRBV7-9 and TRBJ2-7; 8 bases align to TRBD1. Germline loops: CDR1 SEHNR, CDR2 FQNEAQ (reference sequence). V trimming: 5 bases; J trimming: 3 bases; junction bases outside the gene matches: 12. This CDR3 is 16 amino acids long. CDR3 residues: CASSPLLPGGGYEQYF. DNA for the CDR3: TGTGCCAGCAGCCCCCTCCTTCCAGGGGGCGGCTACGAGCAGTACTTC.

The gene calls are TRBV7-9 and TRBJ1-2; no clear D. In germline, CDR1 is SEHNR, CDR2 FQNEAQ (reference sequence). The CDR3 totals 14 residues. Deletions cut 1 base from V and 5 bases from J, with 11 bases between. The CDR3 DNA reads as TGTGCCAGCAGCTTAGGACAACGGGCGTATGGCTACACCTTC. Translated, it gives CASSLGQRAYGYTF. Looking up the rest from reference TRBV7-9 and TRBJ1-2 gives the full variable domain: DTGVSQNPRHKITKRGQNVTFRCDPISEHNRLYWYRQTLGQGPEFLTYFQNEAQLEKSRLLSDRFSAERPKGSFSTLEIQRTEQGDSAMYLCASSLGQRAYGYTFGSGTRLTVV.

The CDR3 sequence: CASSSLLVSSYEQYF. The CDR3 nucleotides read TGTGCCAGCAGCTCACTCTTAGTTAGCTCCTACGAGCAGTACTTC. This rearrangement joins TRBV5-4 to TRBJ2-7; the D is unclear. This CDR3 is built from 15 residues. Germline CDR1 SGHNT, CDR2 YYREEE (reference sequence). V was pared by 3 bases and J by 0 bases, with 13 bases between.

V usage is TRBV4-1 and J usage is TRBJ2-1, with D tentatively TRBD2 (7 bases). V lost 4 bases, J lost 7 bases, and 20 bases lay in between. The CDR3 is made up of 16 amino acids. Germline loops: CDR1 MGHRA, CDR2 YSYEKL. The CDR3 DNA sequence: TGCGCCAGCAGCCGTATGCGGGGGCTAAACCAGAATGAGCAGTTCTTC. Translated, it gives CASSRMRGLNQNEQFF.

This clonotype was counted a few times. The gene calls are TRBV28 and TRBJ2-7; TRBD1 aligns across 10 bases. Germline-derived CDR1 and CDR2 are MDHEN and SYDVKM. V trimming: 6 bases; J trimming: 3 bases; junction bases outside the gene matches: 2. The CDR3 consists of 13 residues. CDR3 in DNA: TGTGCCAGCAGGGGGACAGGGGACTACGAGCAGTACTTC. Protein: CASRGTGDYEQYF.

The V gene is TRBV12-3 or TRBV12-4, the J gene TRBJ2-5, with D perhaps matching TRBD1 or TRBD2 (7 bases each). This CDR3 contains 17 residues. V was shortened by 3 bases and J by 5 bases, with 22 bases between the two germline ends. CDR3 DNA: TGTGCCAGCAGTTTCCGGGGGGCGACAGGGACGGGGGAGACCCAGTACTTC. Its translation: CASSFRGATGTGETQYF.

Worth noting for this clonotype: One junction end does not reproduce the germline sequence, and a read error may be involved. CDR3 loop: CASSLGGFANTQKTQYF. The DNA of the CDR3 is TGTGCCAGCAGCTTGGGAGGTTTTGCGAACACCCAAAAGACCCAGTACTTC. The gene calls are TRBV5-5 and TRBJ2-5; D unclear. This CDR3 comprises 17 residues. CDR1 is SGHKS, CDR2 YYEKEE, per germline (reference sequence).

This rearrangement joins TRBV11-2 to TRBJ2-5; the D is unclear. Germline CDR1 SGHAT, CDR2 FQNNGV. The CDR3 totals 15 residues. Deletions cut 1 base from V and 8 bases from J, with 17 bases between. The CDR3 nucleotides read TGTGCCAGCAGCTTAGGGTCTACAGTAATACGCACCCAGTACTTC. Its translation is CASSLGSTVIRTQYF.

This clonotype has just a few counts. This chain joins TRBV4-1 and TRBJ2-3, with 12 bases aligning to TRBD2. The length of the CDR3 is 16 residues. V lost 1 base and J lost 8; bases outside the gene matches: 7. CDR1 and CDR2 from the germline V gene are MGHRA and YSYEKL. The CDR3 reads CASSQGLAGETGTQYF. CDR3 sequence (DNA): TGCGCCAGCAGCCAAGGACTAGCGGGGGAGACGGGTACGCAGTATTTT.

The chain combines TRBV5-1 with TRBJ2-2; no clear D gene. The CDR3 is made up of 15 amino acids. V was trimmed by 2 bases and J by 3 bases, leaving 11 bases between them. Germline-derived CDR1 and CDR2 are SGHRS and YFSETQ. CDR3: CASSLRTIYTGELFF. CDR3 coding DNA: TGCGCCAGCAGCTTACGCACCATTTACACCGGGGAGCTGTTTTTT.

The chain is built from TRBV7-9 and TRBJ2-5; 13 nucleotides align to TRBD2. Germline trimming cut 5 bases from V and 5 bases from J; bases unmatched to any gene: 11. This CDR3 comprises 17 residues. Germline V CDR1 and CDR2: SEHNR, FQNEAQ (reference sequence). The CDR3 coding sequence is TGTGCCAGCAGCGGCGGACTAGCGGGAGTCCTTGCGGAGACCCAGTACTTC. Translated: CASSGGLAGVLAETQYF.

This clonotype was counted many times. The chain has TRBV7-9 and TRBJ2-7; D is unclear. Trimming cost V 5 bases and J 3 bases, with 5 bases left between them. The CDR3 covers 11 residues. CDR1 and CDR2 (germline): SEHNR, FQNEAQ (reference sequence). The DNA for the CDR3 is TGTGCCAGCAGCCTTAACTACGAGCAGTACTTC. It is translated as CASSLNYEQYF.

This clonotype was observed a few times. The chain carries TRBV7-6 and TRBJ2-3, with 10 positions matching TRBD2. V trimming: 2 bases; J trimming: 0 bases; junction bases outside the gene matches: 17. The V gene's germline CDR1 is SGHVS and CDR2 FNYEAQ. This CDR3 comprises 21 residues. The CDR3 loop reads CASSLRRGPTSGWVSTDTQYF. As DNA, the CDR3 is TGTGCCAGCAGCTTACGGAGGGGGCCGACTAGCGGGTGGGTTAGCACAGATACGCAGTATTTT.

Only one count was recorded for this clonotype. The CDR3 reads CASSRRGWDTGELFF. The CDR3, as DNA: TGTGCCAGCAGCAGAAGAGGGTGGGACACCGGGGAGCTGTTTTTT. The gene calls are TRBV25-1 and TRBJ2-2, with D perhaps matching TRBD2 (5 bases). V lost 6 bases, J lost 3 bases, and 14 bases lay in between. Germline V gene sequence: CDR1 MGHDK, CDR2 SYGVNS. This CDR3 region has 15 residues.

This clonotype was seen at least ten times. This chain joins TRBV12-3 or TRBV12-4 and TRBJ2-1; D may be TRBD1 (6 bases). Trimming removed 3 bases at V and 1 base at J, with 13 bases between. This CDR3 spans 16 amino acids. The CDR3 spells CASSFFPRGSYNEQFF. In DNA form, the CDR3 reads TGTGCCAGCAGTTTTTTTCCCAGGGGTTCCTACAATGAGCAGTTCTTC.

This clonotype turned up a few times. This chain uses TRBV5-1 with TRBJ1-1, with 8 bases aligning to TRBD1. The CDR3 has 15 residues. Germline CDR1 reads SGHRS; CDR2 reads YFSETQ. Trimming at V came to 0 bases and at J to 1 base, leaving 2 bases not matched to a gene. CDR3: CASSLGQGTNTEAFF. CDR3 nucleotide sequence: TGCGCCAGCAGCTTGGGACAGGGGACGAACACTGAAGCTTTCTTT.